This T cell receptor (beta chain) was recovered during a study of shared clonotypes between healthy human individuals. In the original processing: Filtering differed because ImmunoSEQ produced junction-only sequences that carried no quality scores. Profiling relied on immunoSEQ multiplex PCR, and the TCRdb table lists in-frame clones only, not all of them. That table is the source of V, J and clone size, and D and trimming were worked out from the DNA. The repertoire holds roughly 500,000 clones, with roughly 80% as singletons. The CDR3 is 11 residues long. Trimming at V came to 7 bases and at J to 9 bases, leaving 9 bases not matched to a gene. CDR1 and CDR2 from the germline V gene are SQVTM and ANQGSEA. This clone was recorded only once.

The V and J genes are TRBV29-1 and TRBJ2-7; the match to TRBD1 covers 7 bases. Sequencing was performed on PBMCs. This receptor was taken from a middle-aged woman in good health. Some clones in this sample may be carry-over from other donors' samples. CDR3 sequence (DNA): TGCAGCGCTTGGACAGGTTCGGGGCAGTACTTC. Translating it yields CSAWTGSGQYF.